A single sample is the source of the 29 T cell receptor beta chains below, sequenced in a study of shared clonotypes between healthy human individuals. Only in-frame clones appear in the TCRdb table, and some are missing; sequencing was by immunoSEQ multiplex PCR. The sample lists about 2,100,000 clones; more than 85% were seen once. As defined, naive CD8 cells were CD45RO-negative and positively selected for CCR7, with terminally differentiated effector memory CD45RA+ cells excluded. Sequenced material: naive CD8+ T cells from PBMCs. These receptors came from a man younger than 30 in good health. Some clones in this sample may be carry-over from other donors' samples.

The rearrangement joins TRBV19 to TRBJ2-7, with 7 bases matching TRBD1. This CDR3 spans 14 amino acids. Trimming at V came to 5 bases and at J to 2 bases, leaving 6 bases not matched to a gene. Germline V CDR1 and CDR2: LNHDA, SQIVND (reference sequence). Here the CDR3 reads CASSLTGLTYEQYF. DNA for the CDR3: TGTGCCAGTAGTCTGACAGGGCTCACCTACGAGCAGTACTTC.

This chain links TRBV28 with TRBJ2-3, with a possible D match to TRBD2 (5 bases). V was trimmed by 2 bases and J by 4 bases, leaving 13 bases between them. The CDR3 extends over 15 amino acids. Per the germline V gene, CDR1 is MDHEN and CDR2 is SYDVKM. In DNA form, the CDR3 reads TGTGCCAGCAGTTTAAGACGGGAAATACCAGATACGCAGTATTTT. It is translated as CASSLRREIPDTQYF.

The chain is built from TRBV28 and TRBJ2-3; TRBD1 agrees at 7 bases. The CDR3 runs 14 residues. The junction had 8 bases not matched to a gene; V was cut back by 4 bases and J by 7 bases. Germline V CDR1 and CDR2: MDHEN, SYDVKM. For the CDR3, the DNA is TGTGCCAGCAGTTCCACGACAGGGATTAATACGCAGTATTTT. Its protein is CASSSTTGINTQYF.

V is TRBV7-9 and J is TRBJ1-1; D remains ambiguous. The germline gives CDR1 SEHNR, CDR2 FQNEAQ (reference sequence). CDR3 length equals 14 residues. V dropped 1 base and J dropped 3 bases, with 9 bases sitting between them. CDR3 sequence: CASSLGQADTEAFF. CDR3 nucleotide sequence: TGTGCCAGCAGCTTAGGGCAGGCCGACACTGAAGCTTTCTTT.

The chain uses TRBV4-2 and TRBJ2-1; a weak D match, TRBD2 (5 bases). The V gene's germline CDR1 is LGHNA and CDR2 YNFKEQ. The CDR3 is 16 residues long. V dropped 0 bases and J dropped 0 bases, with 9 bases sitting between them. CDR3 nucleotide sequence: TGTGCCAGCAGCCAAGATGCGGGCCGCTCCTACAATGAGCAGTTCTTC. Protein: CASSQDAGRSYNEQFF.

V gene TRBV7-8 combines with J gene TRBJ2-1, with 10 bases that match TRBD2. Trimming cost V 4 bases and J 7 bases; bases outside gene matches: 13. Germline V gives CDR1 SGHVS, CDR2 FQNEAQ. This CDR3 has 17 amino acids. The CDR3 region has the DNA TGTGCCAGCAGCTCCCGGATAGCGGGAGGAGTAGGGAATGAGCAGTTCTTC. Protein: CASSSRIAGGVGNEQFF.

The J gene is TRBJ1-1, the V gene TRBV28, with 7 bases lining up with TRBD1. In germline, CDR1 is MDHEN, CDR2 SYDVKM. The V and J ends lost 1 base and 0 bases, in that order; junction bases with no gene match: 2. The CDR3 length is 15 residues. The DNA for the CDR3 is TGTGCCAGCAGTTTATTCGACAGGGTGAACACTGAAGCTTTCTTT. Translating it yields CASSLFDRVNTEAFF.

V gene TRBV11-3 combines with J gene TRBJ1-5; TRBD1 matches 7 bases. The CDR3 extends over 16 amino acids. Germline lookup yields CDR1 SGHNT and CDR2 YENEEA. Trimming removed 10 bases from V and 3 bases from J; junction bases left unmatched: 15. The CDR3, as DNA: TGTGCCACAGGGACAGACGATAGAGAAAACAATCAGCCCCAGCATTTT. This codes for CATGTDDRENNQPQHF.

CDR3 amino acids: CASSQDTFTGVQYF. DNA for the CDR3: TGCGCCAGCAGCCAAGATACGTTCACAGGGGTGCAATACTTC. This chain uses TRBV4-1 with TRBJ2-5; 7 bases align to TRBD1. Germline CDR1 is MGHRA and CDR2 is YSYEKL. This CDR3 spans 14 amino acids. V was pared by 0 bases and J by 14 bases, with 12 bases of the junction left unmatched.

This sequence joins TRBV6-6 and TRBJ2-7, with TRBD1 matching 8 bases. Unmatched junction bases numbered 12, after V lost 6 bases and J lost 5 bases. Germline-derived CDR1 and CDR2 are MNHNY and SVGAGI (reference sequence). This CDR3 comprises 15 residues. CDR3 in amino acids: CASSRSRGPNNEQYF. The CDR3 DNA follows: TGTGCCAGCAGCCGCAGCAGGGGGCCCAACAACGAGCAGTACTTC.

The DNA for the CDR3 is TGCGCCAGCAGCTTGGGCGGACACTCTTTTAGCTATGGCTACACCTTC. Protein sequence: CASSLGGHSFSYGYTF. This chain connects TRBV5-1 to TRBJ1-2; maybe TRBD1 (5 bases). Trimming pared 0 bases from V and 4 bases from J, leaving 16 bases between. This CDR3 is 16 amino acids long. Germline-derived CDR1 and CDR2 are SGHRS and YFSETQ.

The chain employs TRBV28 and TRBJ2-1, with TRBD1 matching 7 bases. Germline lookup yields CDR1 MDHEN and CDR2 SYDVKM. The CDR3 contains 16 residues. V was clipped by 6 bases and J by 3 bases; unmatched bases: 11. The CDR3 here is CASSPTGQNFYNEQFF. CDR3 nucleotides: TGTGCCAGCAGCCCGACAGGGCAGAACTTCTACAATGAGCAGTTCTTC.

V is TRBV27 and J is TRBJ2-1, with TRBD1 matching 9 bases. V was clipped by 4 bases and J by 7 bases; unmatched bases: 5. The CDR3 is 14 amino acids. Per germline, CDR1 MNHEY and CDR2 SMNVEV (reference sequence). The chain's CDR3 is CASSSDRGGNEQFF. As DNA, the CDR3 is TGTGCCAGCAGTTCGGACAGGGGAGGGAATGAGCAGTTCTTC.

This chain connects TRBV5-1 to TRBJ2-7, with D unresolved. V lost 4 bases, J lost 2 bases, and 16 bases lay in between. Per the germline V gene, CDR1 is SGHRS and CDR2 is YFSETQ. The CDR3 runs 15 residues. In DNA form, the CDR3 reads TGCGCCAGCAGCGATGACTCCATCCCCCCCTACGAGCAGTACTTC. Amino acid sequence: CASSDDSIPPYEQYF.

This chain links TRBV19 with TRBJ2-2; D not resolved. Germline V lookup: CDR1 LNHDA, CDR2 SQIVND (reference sequence). Deletions cut 3 bases from V and 6 bases from J, with 5 bases between. This CDR3 is built from 12 residues. DNA of the CDR3: TGTGCCAGTAGTATCCAGGCCGGGGAGCTGTTTTTT. Translated, it gives CASSIQAGELFF.

DNA for the CDR3: TGTGCCAGCAGTTTCTATCAGGGGAATGAGCAGTTCTTC. It codes for CASSFYQGNEQFF. This chain joins TRBV28 and TRBJ2-1, with a tentative D call TRBD1 (6 bases). Looked up from germline, CDR1 is MDHEN and CDR2 is SYDVKM. CDR3 size: 13 residues. V dropped 3 bases and J dropped 7 bases, with 10 bases sitting between them. The full variable domain, completed using reference TRBV28 and TRBJ2-1, is DVKVTQSSRYLVKRTGEKVFLECVQDMDHENMFWYRQDPGLGLRLIYFSYDVKMKEKGDIPEGYSVSREKKERFSLILESASTNQTSMYLCASSFYQGNEQFFGPGTRLTVL.

The chain combines TRBV27 with TRBJ1-3; no clear D. The CDR3 runs 13 residues. The V gene's germline CDR1 is MNHEY and CDR2 SMNVEV (reference sequence). Trimming took off 5 bases at V and 8 bases at J, with 13 bases between the two ends. The CDR3 coding sequence is TGTGCCAGCAGTATCTCTCGGGTGCACACCATATATTTT. Its protein is CASSISRVHTIYF.

On this clone itself: The sample contains more than one DNA sequence encoding this CDR3. The chain links TRBV27 to TRBJ2-7; D is undetermined. The CDR3 has 13 residues. Germline values: CDR1 MNHEY, CDR2 SMNVEV (reference sequence). Trimming stripped 3 bases from V and 2 bases from J, with 8 bases between. The CDR3, as DNA: TGTGCCAGCAGTTTCGGGCGAACCTACGAGCAGTACTTC. This translates into CASSFGRTYEQYF.

This clone was counted once. The chain carries TRBV9 and TRBJ2-5, with TRBD2 identical over 7 bases. CDR1 SGDLS and CDR2 YYNGEE come from the germline V gene. This CDR3 contains 16 residues. With 1 base clipped from V and 5 bases from J, the junction kept 11 bases outside the gene matches. This chain's CDR3 is CASSVYEGGDGETQYF. As DNA, the CDR3 is TGTGCCAGCAGCGTATATGAGGGAGGGGATGGGGAGACCCAGTACTTC.

The CDR3 protein is CASSEVAGDETYEQYF. The CDR3 nucleotides read TGCGCCAGCAGTGAGGTAGCGGGAGATGAAACCTACGAGCAGTACTTC. The chain uses TRBV10-1 and TRBJ2-7; 9 bases agree with TRBD2. Germline V gene lookup returns CDR1 WNHNN and CDR2 SYGVQD (reference sequence). J gave up 2 bases and V 2 bases, and 7 bases lay outside the gene matches. The CDR3 is 16 amino acids.

The gene calls are TRBV28 and TRBJ2-7; TRBD2 is a possible D gene (5 bases). CDR1 MDHEN and CDR2 SYDVKM come from the germline V gene. V shed 2 bases and J shed 4 bases, with 18 bases lying between them. This CDR3 is 16 amino acids long. The DNA of the CDR3 is TGTGCCAGCAGTTTACTTCCGGGAAGTGGTAGGTACGAGCAGTACTTC. Translating it yields CASSLLPGSGRYEQYF.

The V gene is TRBV5-1, the J gene TRBJ1-4; TRBD1 matches at 7 bases. The ends lost 3 bases at V and 4 bases at J; junction bases unmatched: 9. CDR1 and CDR2 from the germline V gene are SGHRS and YFSETQ. CDR3 length: 16 amino acids. The CDR3 loop reads CASSSKTRDSNEKLFF. In DNA form, the CDR3 reads TGCGCCAGCAGCTCTAAAACCCGGGACAGTAATGAAAAACTGTTTTTT.

The V call is TRBV9, the J call TRBJ1-3; D is undetermined. Trimming shortened V by 1 base and J by 4 bases, and 9 bases separated the two germline ends. The germline V gene has CDR1 SGDLS and CDR2 YYNGEE. The CDR3 is made up of 14 amino acids. CDR3 DNA: TGTGCCAGCAGCGTATTGGGTGCAGGAAACACCATATATTTT. It encodes CASSVLGAGNTIYF.

To note about this clone: Other DNA sequences in the same sample also yield this CDR3. This chain connects TRBV6-5 to TRBJ2-7; D is unresolved. V lost 2 bases, J lost 2 bases, and 4 bases lay in between. The CDR3 consists of 12 residues. Germline assignment: CDR1 MNHEY and CDR2 SVGAGI. CDR3 sequence reads: CASSYGPYEQYF. The CDR3 coding sequence is TGTGCCAGCAGTTACGGGCCCTACGAGCAGTACTTC.

The chain joins TRBV7-2 to TRBJ2-1; 11 bases agree with TRBD2. Germline V lookup: CDR1 SGHTA, CDR2 FQGNSA. The CDR3 is 16 residues long. Trimming cost V 7 bases and J 3 bases; bases outside gene matches: 8. CDR3 loop: CASTLAGTSGYNEQFF. CDR3 DNA: TGTGCCAGCACCCTCGCAGGGACTAGCGGCTACAATGAGCAGTTCTTC. The full variable domain, in which reference TRBV7-2 and TRBJ2-1 provide the parts outside the CDR3, is GAGVSQSPSNKVTEKGKDVELRCDPISGHTALYWYRQSLGQGLEFLIYFQGNSAPDKSGLPSDRFSAERTGGSVSTLTIQRTQQEDSAVYLCASTLAGTSGYNEQFFGPGTRLTVL.

The V and J genes are TRBV2 and TRBJ2-4; 15 bases match TRBD2. Germline values: CDR1 SNHLY, CDR2 FYNNEI. This CDR3 region has 19 residues. V shed 2 bases, J shed 3 bases, and the junction held 8 bases outside the gene matches. The CDR3 is CASSEKGLAGGGVKNIQYF. CDR3 coding DNA: TGTGCCAGCAGTGAAAAGGGACTAGCGGGAGGCGGGGTCAAAAACATTCAGTACTTC.

The rearrangement uses TRBV28 and TRBJ1-1, with D tentatively TRBD1 (6 bases). This CDR3 has 15 residues. The V end lost 5 bases, the J end lost 6 bases, and 19 bases lay between the germline ends. Per germline, CDR1 MDHEN and CDR2 SYDVKM. The CDR3 protein is CASSHNSYRGSEAFF. The CDR3 DNA sequence: TGTGCCAGCAGTCACAACTCTTATAGGGGGTCTGAAGCTTTCTTT. Complete variable domain (other parts from reference TRBV28 and TRBJ1-1): DVKVTQSSRYLVKRTGEKVFLECVQDMDHENMFWYRQDPGLGLRLIYFSYDVKMKEKGDIPEGYSVSREKKERFSLILESASTNQTSMYLCASSHNSYRGSEAFFGQGTRLTVV.

The J gene is TRBJ2-2, the V gene TRBV7-2, with 7 bases lining up with TRBD2. CDR3 length: 15 residues. The V segment lost 5 bases and the J segment 0 bases; nucleotides outside the gene matches: 3. The germline gives CDR1 SGHTA, CDR2 FQGNSA. The CDR3 protein is CASSTLAANTGELFF. For the CDR3, the DNA is TGTGCCAGCAGCACCCTAGCGGCGAACACCGGGGAGCTGTTTTTT. Filled out from reference TRBV7-2 and TRBJ2-2, the complete variable domain reads GAGVSQSPSNKVTEKGKDVELRCDPISGHTALYWYRQSLGQGLEFLIYFQGNSAPDKSGLPSDRFSAERTGGSVSTLTIQRTQQEDSAVYLCASSTLAANTGELFFGEGSRLTVL.

The gene calls are TRBV7-6 and TRBJ1-2; tentative D call: TRBD1 (5 bases). The CDR3 runs to 14 residues. V lost 4 bases and J lost 1, with 10 bases in between. Germline CDR1 and CDR2: SGHVS and FNYEAQ. The CDR3 nucleotides read TGTGCCAGCAGCTGGGACGGAGTTAACTATGGCTACACCTTC. The encoded protein is CASSWDGVNYGYTF.